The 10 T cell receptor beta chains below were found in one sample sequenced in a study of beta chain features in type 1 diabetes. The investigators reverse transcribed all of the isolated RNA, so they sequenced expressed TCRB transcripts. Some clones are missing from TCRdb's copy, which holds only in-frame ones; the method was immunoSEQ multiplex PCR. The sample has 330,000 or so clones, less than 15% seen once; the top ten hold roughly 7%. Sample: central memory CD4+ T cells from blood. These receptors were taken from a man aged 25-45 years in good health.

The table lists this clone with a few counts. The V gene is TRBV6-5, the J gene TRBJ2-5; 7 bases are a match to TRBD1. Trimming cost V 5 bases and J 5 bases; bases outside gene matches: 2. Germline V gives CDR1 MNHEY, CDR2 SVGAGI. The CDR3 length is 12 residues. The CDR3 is CASSIQGETQYF. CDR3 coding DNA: TGTGCCAGCAGTATACAGGGGGAGACCCAGTACTTC.

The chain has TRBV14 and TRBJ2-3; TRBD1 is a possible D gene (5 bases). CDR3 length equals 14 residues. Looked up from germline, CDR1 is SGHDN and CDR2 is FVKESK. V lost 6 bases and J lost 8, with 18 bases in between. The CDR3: CASSGALQTGTQYF. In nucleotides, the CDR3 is TGTGCCAGCAGTGGGGCACTCCAGACGGGTACGCAGTATTTT.

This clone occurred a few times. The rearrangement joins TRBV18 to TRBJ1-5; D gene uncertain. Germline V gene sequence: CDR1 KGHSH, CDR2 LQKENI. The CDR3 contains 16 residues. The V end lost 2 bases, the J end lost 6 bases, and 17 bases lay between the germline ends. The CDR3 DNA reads TGTGCCAGCTCACCAGTGCAGGCCCGGTCGGGTCAGCCCCAGCATTTT. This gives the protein CASSPVQARSGQPQHF.

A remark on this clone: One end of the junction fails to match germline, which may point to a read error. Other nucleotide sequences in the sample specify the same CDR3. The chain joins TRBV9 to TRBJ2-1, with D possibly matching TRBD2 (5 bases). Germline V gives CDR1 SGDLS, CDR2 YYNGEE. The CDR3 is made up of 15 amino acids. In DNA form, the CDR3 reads TGCGCCAGCAGCGCAACCACTAGTCCCTACAATGAGCAGTTCTTC. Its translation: CASSATTSPYNEQFF. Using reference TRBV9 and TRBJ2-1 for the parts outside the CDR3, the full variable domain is DSGVTQTPKHLITATGQRVTLRCSPRSGDLSVYWYQQSLDQGLQFLIQYYNGEERAKGNILERFSAQQFPDLHSELNLSSLELGDSALYFCASSATTSPYNEQFFGPGTRLTVL.

CDR3 in DNA: TGCGCCAGCAGTTACGACAGTCGACGAGGTGAAAAACTGTTTTTT. This gives the protein CASSYDSRRGEKLFF. V gene TRBV5-1 combines with J gene TRBJ1-4; perhaps TRBD1 as D (5 bases). V lost 5 bases to trimming and J lost 7 bases, with 18 bases between them. CDR1 and CDR2 (germline): SGHRS, YFSETQ. CDR3 length equals 15 residues.

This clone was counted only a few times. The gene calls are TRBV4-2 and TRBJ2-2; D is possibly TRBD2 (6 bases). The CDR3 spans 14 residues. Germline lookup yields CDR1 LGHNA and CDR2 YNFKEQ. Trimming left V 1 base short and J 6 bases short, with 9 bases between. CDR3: CASSQAGGSGELFF. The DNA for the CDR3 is TGTGCCAGCAGCCAAGCAGGAGGGTCCGGGGAGCTGTTTTTT.

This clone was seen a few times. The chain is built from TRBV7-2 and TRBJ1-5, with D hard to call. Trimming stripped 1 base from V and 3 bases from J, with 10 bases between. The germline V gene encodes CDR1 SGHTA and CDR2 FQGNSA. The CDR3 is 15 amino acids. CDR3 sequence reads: CASSLVARLNQPQHF. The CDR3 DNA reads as TGTGCCAGCAGCTTAGTTGCCCGCCTCAATCAGCCCCAGCATTTT.

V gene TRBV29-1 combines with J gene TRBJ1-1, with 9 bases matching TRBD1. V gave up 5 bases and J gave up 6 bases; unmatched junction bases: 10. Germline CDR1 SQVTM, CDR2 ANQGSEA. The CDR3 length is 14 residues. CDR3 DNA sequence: TGCAGCGTTCAACGTGGACAGGGGTTAGCTGAAGCTTTCTTT. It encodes CSVQRGQGLAEAFF.

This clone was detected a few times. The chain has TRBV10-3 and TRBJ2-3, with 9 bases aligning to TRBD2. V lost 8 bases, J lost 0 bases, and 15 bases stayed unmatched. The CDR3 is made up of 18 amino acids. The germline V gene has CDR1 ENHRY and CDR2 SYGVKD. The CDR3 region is CAILVTSGLSASTDTQYF. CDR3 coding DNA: TGTGCCATCCTTGTGACTAGCGGCCTCAGTGCTAGCACAGATACGCAGTATTTT.

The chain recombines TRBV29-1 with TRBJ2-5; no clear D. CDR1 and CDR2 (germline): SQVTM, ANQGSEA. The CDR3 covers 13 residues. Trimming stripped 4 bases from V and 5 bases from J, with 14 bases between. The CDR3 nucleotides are TGCAGCGTTGGCGACTCTCTGGTGGAGACCCAGTACTTC. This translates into CSVGDSLVETQYF.